These 5 T cell receptor beta chains came from one sample sequenced in a study of human T cells and chemical hapten exposure (dated by TCRdb to the early 2020s). Library generation was performed with RACE. The sequencing machine was a NextSeq 500. TCRdb reanalyzed the raw reads on its own, using fastp at Q25 for trimming and MiXCR for clone calling, and kept in-frame beta chains. Identical CDR3 proteins give one entry, which carries the most common genes and DNA. For this sample the table gives a few hundred thousand distinct CDR3 sequences, of which about 6% were detected only once. More than 5.5% of the sample is taken by the ten largest. The time point label on this specimen signifies: patch test 2, 6 weeks after DPC sensitization. The treatment or condition label for this specimen denotes: therapeutic diphenylcyclopropenone sensitization with weekly scalp DPC. The source material was whole blood, sampled in connection with sensitization to the hapten diphenylcyclopropenone (DPC). The receptor set was obtained from a woman between 18 and 29 years old with alopecia areata. Some clones in this sample may be carry-over from other donors' samples.

This chain links TRBV28 with TRBJ2-5, with D perhaps TRBD2 (6 bases). Germline V gene lookup returns CDR1 MDHEN and CDR2 SYDVKM. The CDR3 length is 15 residues. Deletions cut 2 bases from V and 1 base from J, with 11 bases between. This chain's CDR3 is CASSLRGTVQETQYF. DNA for the CDR3: TGTGCCAGCAGTTTACGAGGGACTGTCCAAGAGACCCAGTACTTC.

The table lists this clonotype with a few counts. CDR3 sequence: CASRTGQGSYNEQFF. The CDR3 DNA is TGTGCCAGCAGAACGGGACAGGGCTCCTACAATGAGCAGTTCTTC. The chain is built from TRBV12-3 or TRBV12-4 and TRBJ2-1, with 9 bases identical to TRBD1. The CDR3 covers 15 residues. V lost 6 bases to trimming and J lost 0 bases; unmatched junction nucleotides: 3.

There are a few counts of this clonotype. This chain joins TRBV9 and TRBJ1-3; a possible D gene is TRBD1 (6 bases). V was cut by 6 bases and J by 5 bases, with 9 bases left in between. There are 12 residues in the CDR3. From germline, CDR1 is SGDLS and CDR2 YYNGEE. The CDR3 region has the DNA TGTGCCAGCAATACAGGGCGAAACACCATATATTTT. It yields the protein CASNTGRNTIYF. Supplemented by reference TRBV9 and TRBJ1-3, the full variable domain reads DSGVTQTPKHLITATGQRVTLRCSPRSGDLSVYWYQQSLDQGLQFLIQYYNGEERAKGNILERFSAQQFPDLHSELNLSSLELGDSALYFCASNTGRNTIYFGEGSWLTVV.

The J gene is TRBJ1-3, the V gene TRBV15, with 8 bases identical to TRBD1. The ends lost 3 bases at V and 4 bases at J; junction bases unmatched: 5. Germline CDR1 reads LNHNV; CDR2 reads YYDKDF (reference sequence). The CDR3 covers 15 residues. CDR3 sequence reads: CATSRDRVSGNTIYF. The DNA of the CDR3 is TGTGCCACCAGCAGGGACAGGGTCTCCGGAAACACCATATATTTT.

This clonotype has more than one count but fewer than ten. This chain uses TRBV6-2 or TRBV6-3 with TRBJ1-5; the D is unclear. Between the trimmed V and J ends, which lost 6 bases and 0 bases, there was a span of 12 bases. This CDR3 contains 15 residues. Looked up from germline, CDR1 is MNHEY and CDR2 is SVGEGT. CDR3 DNA: TGTGCCAGCAGCAAGATCCTTTATAGCAATCAGCCCCAGCATTTT. It encodes CASSKILYSNQPQHF.